A selection of T cell receptor beta chains follows, all from one sample in a study of siplizumab effects on memory and regulatory T cells. The repertoire was sequenced with immunoSEQ multiplex PCR; TCRdb's copy has only in-frame clones and lacks some. The sample carries about 100,000 clones, around 95% recorded once. What was sequenced was Tregs sorted from blood. Receptors originate from a human donor in good health. The CDR3 runs from the conserved cysteine through the conserved F or W. The order of the fields is D gene, V gene, CDR3 length, clone size, J gene, CDR3 DNA, CDR3 protein. D genes are given only for firm matches. Size is omitted from some rows. Given values are once, few, many or a class for expanded clones.

.	TRBV28	14	.	TRBJ1-5	TGTGCCAGCAGTTTAACCCAGGGAGGTCAGCCCCAGCATTTT	CASSLTQGGQPQHF
TRBD2	TRBV5-4	14	few	TRBJ2-3	TGTGCCAGCAGCAGACTAGCGGCCACAGATACGCAGTATTTT	CASSRLAATDTQYF
.	TRBV5-1	13	.	TRBJ2-7	TGCGCCAGCAGCGGGAGAGGTTTCTACGAGCAGTACTTC	CASSGRGFYEQYF
.	TRBV9	13	.	TRBJ2-2	TGTGCCAGCAGCGCTAAATTCACCGGGGAGCTGTTTTTT	CASSAKFTGELFF
TRBD1	TRBV6-1	12	.	TRBJ2-7	TGTGCCATCTCGGGACAGCACTACGAGCAGTACTTC	CAISGQHYEQYF
.	TRBV2	15	.	TRBJ1-1	TGTGCCAGCAGTGAAATCGGGGAATTGGGGACTGAAGCTTTCTTT	CASSEIGELGTEAFF
.	TRBV5-1	14	once	TRBJ1-1	TGCGCCAGCAGCTTGGTAGTTACGAACACTGAAGCTTTCTTT	CASSLVVTNTEAFF
TRBD2	TRBV7-2	16	.	TRBJ2-7	TGTGCCAGCAGCTTAGCAGCGGGAGGTGATTACCACGAGCAGTACTTC	CASSLAAGGDYHEQYF
.	TRBV5-1	12	.	TRBJ1-1	TGCGCCAGCAGGGGTGGGAACACTGAAGCTTTCTTT	CASRGGNTEAFF
.	TRBV10-2	12	.	TRBJ2-5	TGCGCCAGCAGTGTTCAGGGAGAGACCCAGTACTTC	CASSVQGETQYF
.	TRBV9	14	.	TRBJ2-2	TGTGCCAGCAGCGTAGATCAGGGGCTCGGTGGGCTGTTTTTT	CASSVDQGLGGLFF
TRBD2	TRBV6-5	12	.	TRBJ2-7	TGTGTCGGGAGGAGGTCGCTCCACGAGCAGTACTTC	CVGRRSLHEQYF
.	TRBV7-8	11	.	TRBJ2-1	TGTGCCAGCAGGTTGAACAATGAGCAGTTCTTC	CASRLNNEQFF
.	TRBV5-4	18	.	TRBJ2-2	TGTGCCAGCAGCCAAGATTTCCGGGGTAGACTGAACACCGGGGAGCTGTTTTTT	CASSQDFRGRLNTGELFF
.	TRBV5-6	15	.	TRBJ2-2	TGTGCCAGCAGCTTGACGCGGGGGCGGACCGGGGAGCTGTTTTTT	CASSLTRGRTGELFF
TRBD1	TRBV15	16	.	TRBJ2-7	TGTGCCACCAGCAGACCCTACGGGACAGGGTTAAACGAGCAGTACTTC	CATSRPYGTGLNEQYF
.	TRBV10-2	14	.	TRBJ2-2	TGCGCCAGCAGGCCGGGGACTCCGATCGGGGAGCTGTTTTTT	CASRPGTPIGELFF
TRBD1	TRBV19	20	.	TRBJ2-4	TGTGCCAGTAGTATTTTCGTCAGGGGGCGAGAGGGGTCACCGAAAAACATTCAGTACTTC	CASSIFVRGREGSPKNIQYF